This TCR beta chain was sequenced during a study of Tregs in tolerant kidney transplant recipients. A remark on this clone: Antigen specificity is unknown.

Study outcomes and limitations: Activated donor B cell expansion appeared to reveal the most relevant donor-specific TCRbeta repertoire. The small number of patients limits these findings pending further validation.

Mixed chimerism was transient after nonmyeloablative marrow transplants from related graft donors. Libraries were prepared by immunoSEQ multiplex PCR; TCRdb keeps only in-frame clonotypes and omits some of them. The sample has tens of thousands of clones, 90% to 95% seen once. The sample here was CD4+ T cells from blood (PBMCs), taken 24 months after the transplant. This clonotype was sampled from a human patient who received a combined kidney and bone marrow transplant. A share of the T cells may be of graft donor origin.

CDR3 loop: CASSTRVVRGNEQFF. CDR3 DNA sequence: TGTGCCAGCAGCACCCGGGTGGTTAGAGGGAATGAGCAGTTCTTC. V is TRBV7-2 and J is TRBJ2-1; D might be TRBD2 (5 bases). The CDR3 totals 15 residues. The V end lost 5 bases, the J end lost 7 bases, and 18 bases lay between the germline ends. CDR1 SGHTA and CDR2 FQGNSA come from the germline V gene.